One and the same sample provided the 8 T cell receptor beta chains below, sequenced in a study of beta chain features in type 1 diabetes. Expressed TCRB transcripts were sequenced, since all the RNA that had been isolated was reverse transcribed. Libraries were prepared by immunoSEQ multiplex PCR; TCRdb keeps only in-frame clonotypes and omits some of them. Among hundreds of thousands of clones listed, about 14% were seen once. Sequenced sample: naive CD4+ T cells from blood. The receptor set was obtained from a man aged 18 to 29 in good health.

This clone was seen a few times. The chain combines TRBV7-9 with TRBJ2-3; TRBD1 aligns across 9 bases. Trimming removed 5 bases from V and 3 bases from J; junction bases left unmatched: 9. The CDR3 covers 16 residues. Per the germline V gene, CDR1 is SEHNR and CDR2 is FQNEAQ (reference sequence). This chain's CDR3 is CASSHGQGRFTDTQYF. CDR3 nucleotides: TGTGCCAGCAGCCATGGACAGGGGCGGTTTACAGATACGCAGTATTTT.

This sequence joins TRBV7-3 and TRBJ2-7; TRBD1 or TRBD2 may be the D gene (5 bases each). Germline values: CDR1 SGHTA, CDR2 FQGTGA. The ends were cut back, 0 bases at V and 2 bases at J, with 5 bases in the middle. The CDR3 spans 13 residues. The CDR3 nucleotides read TGTGCCAGCAGCTTAACGGGGGCCTACGAGCAGTACTTC. Translating gives CASSLTGAYEQYF.

V and J are TRBV6-5 and TRBJ1-1, with D possibly matching TRBD1 (5 bases). Per germline, CDR1 MNHEY and CDR2 SVGAGI. The CDR3 runs to 15 residues. V dropped 7 bases and J dropped 0 bases, with 15 bases sitting between them. The CDR3 here is CASTREGPMNTEAFF. CDR3 DNA: TGTGCCAGCACTAGGGAGGGACCCATGAACACTGAAGCTTTCTTT.

This clone was picked up a small number of times. This chain's CDR3 is CASSSFPRTGRVETQYF. CDR3 nucleotide sequence: TGTGCCAGCAGCTCCTTTCCCAGGACAGGGAGGGTAGAGACCCAGTACTTC. This chain links TRBV7-9 with TRBJ2-5, with a possible D match to TRBD1 (8 bases). V lost 4 bases and J 4 bases, leaving 22 bases between the germline ends. The CDR3 runs 17 residues. Germline assignment: CDR1 SEHNR and CDR2 FQNEAQ (reference sequence).

This clone was counted a few times. This chain links TRBV9 with TRBJ2-3, with 14 nucleotides matching TRBD2. CDR1 SGDLS and CDR2 YYNGEE come from the germline V gene. This CDR3 is 17 amino acids long. V was pared by 7 bases and J by 5 bases, with 12 bases of the junction left unmatched. The CDR3 protein is CASATPRGLAGVDTQYF. CDR3 coding DNA: TGTGCCAGCGCTACCCCGCGGGGACTAGCGGGAGTAGATACGCAGTATTTT. Supplemented by reference TRBV9 and TRBJ2-3, the full variable domain reads DSGVTQTPKHLITATGQRVTLRCSPRSGDLSVYWYQQSLDQGLQFLIQYYNGEERAKGNILERFSAQQFPDLHSELNLSSLELGDSALYFCASATPRGLAGVDTQYFGPGTRLTVL.

The chain carries TRBV4-1 and TRBJ1-2; TRBD1 agrees at 7 bases. This CDR3 is built from 16 residues. Germline V lookup: CDR1 MGHRA, CDR2 YSYEKL. J lost 4 bases, V lost 2 bases, and 10 bases had no gene match. The CDR3 DNA follows: TGCGCCAGCAGCCAATTCCGACAGGGAGGGATCTATGGCTACACCTTC. Amino acids: CASSQFRQGGIYGYTF.

The chain is built from TRBV9 and TRBJ1-4; 7 bases match TRBD1. This CDR3 is built from 18 residues. The V gene end was trimmed by 3 bases and the J gene end by 0 bases; junction bases not matched to a gene: 11. In germline, CDR1 is SGDLS, CDR2 YYNGEE. CDR3 sequence (DNA): TGTGCCAGCAGCGGACTCGAAACAGGGGCCGCAACTAATGAAAAACTGTTTTTT. Encoded protein: CASSGLETGAATNEKLFF.

The chain joins TRBV7-6 to TRBJ2-1; no clear D gene. Germline values: CDR1 SGHVS, CDR2 FNYEAQ. This CDR3 has 16 residues. The V end was cut by 2 bases, the J end by 7 bases, with 18 bases between. DNA for the CDR3: TGTGCCAGCAGCTTAACCCTCGTCCTTATCCCTAATGAGCAGTTCTTC. Amino acids: CASSLTLVLIPNEQFF.